This T cell receptor (beta chain) was profiled in a study of shared clonotypes between healthy human individuals (TCRdb year 2020). As for the study more broadly: A few men and two women, aged 18 to 49 years, made up the cohort. For each donor, CD4 naive and CD4 memory were each given three plates, CD8 naive was given two plates, and CD8 memory was given one plate. The study deeply sequenced blood TCR repertoires of about 5 healthy adults to estimate repertoire size and the extent of clonotype sharing between individuals. Different laboratories and diverse techniques were used to prepare libraries and sequence TCR repertoires, to increase sequencing depth and limit assay-specific biases. Per donor, leukapheresis produced somewhere between about 0.9 and 9.5 billion PBMCs. The investigation overall reported the following: Because the study included only a small number of donors, the genetic and exposure-history diversity represented was limited. Rarefaction of sorted-subset datasets indicated incomplete sequencing despite the large sequencing depth. Only blood was sampled, and tissue TCR repertoires likely differ from those in blood. Approximately 5% of naive CD4, 3.5% of naive CD8, 2.3% of memory CD4, and roughly 0.4% of memory CD8 clonotypes were shared across several donors. Larger estimated clonotype richness was generally found for naive subsets than for memory subsets. Compared with non-shared clonotypes, clonotypes shared by all four sorted-subset donors had higher generation probabilities. Pairwise subsampling led to the expectation that sequencing depth would affect the degree of clonotype sharing among donors.

The cysteine opens and the phenylalanine closes a CDR3 of 16 amino acids. This entry keeps only the CDR3 DNA: 48 bases, framed from base 1. Trimmed from V: 3 bases; trimmed from J: 2 bases; junction bases lacking a gene match: 7. The germline V gene (reference sequence) provides CDR1 MNHEY and CDR2 SMNVEV. About this clone itself: The clone's antigen remains unknown. The record has no base qualities; no much larger clone is one base away.

Using the deep immunoSEQ assay, TCR CDR3 regions were amplified from genomic DNA by multiplex PCR. Extracted genomic DNA from each cell subset was distributed evenly across all wells of several immunoSEQ 96-well plates, and each plate was treated as a replicate. Each replicate PCR for sorted subsets received around 210 ng genomic DNA, equal to tens of thousands of T cell genomes. Purified libraries were quantified with a Qubit 3.0 fluorometer, sized on a Bioanalyzer 2100, and re-quantified with the KAPA Library Quantification kit. Each immunoSEQ 96-well plate was sequenced on its own single-read 150-cycle Illumina NextSeq 550 flow cell. On the authors' methods: Because the immunoSEQ output held only junctional sequences and lacked quality scores, the filtering could not match the filtering applied to full-length reads. Sequences were annotated with PyIR, a Python wrapper for IgBLAST v1.9, using IMGT germline references to assign V/J genes and CDR3. Reads with weak V/J assignments (E-value above 1e-6), missing CDR3, stop codons, out-of-frame junctions, or ambiguous translated residues were removed. A V3J clonotype was defined by an identical inferred V gene, J gene, and CDR3 amino acid sequence. The percentage overlap between two repertoires was calculated by dividing the number of shared unique clonotypes by the size of the smaller repertoire. Repertoire richness was assessed with RTK rarefaction, the Chao1 estimator, and Recon v2.1 estimates of unobserved clonotypes. OLGA was used to compute generation probabilities for all TCRbeta clonotypes that the gDNA method yielded from a few donors. The clones in this table, taken by TCRdb from immuneACCESS, are in-frame only. Not every clone is retained; where verified, under half of the shortfall comes from an unresolved V gene, and the cause of the rest is unknown. V and J calls and clone size are as listed in that table; D and trimming were resolved from the DNA. Within this sample are a few million clones, with 90% to 96% of them counted one time only. 0.13% of the sample goes to the ten largest clones.

The donors were healthy, HIV-negative adults with no recently reported acute infections or vaccinations. Only Caucasian adults living in Nashville, Tennessee, USA were represented among the donors. CD4+ T cells were enriched through magnetic negative selection, after which naive cells were positively selected on CD45RA and the remaining negative fraction served as the memory subset. Blood was obtained by leukapheresis, after which PBMCs were separated by Ficoll-Histopaque density gradient centrifugation and cryopreserved in liquid nitrogen vapor phase. Analytical flow cytometry was used to check the purity and quantity of every magnetically sorted T cell population. Genomic DNA was isolated from each sorted fraction and quantified by UV absorbance on a Nanodrop 2000c.

The rearrangement combines TRBV27 with TRBJ2-7; 10 bases in the middle match TRBD1. Sequencing was done on a sample of naive CD4+ T cells sorted from blood. This specimen's cell subset or site label, interpreted: CD45RA+ positively selected. The TCR originated in a man younger than 30 in good health. CDR3 reads: CASSFQGQGLTYEQYF. In nucleotides, the sequence is TGTGCCAGCAGTTTTCAGGGACAGGGGTTAACCTACGAGCAGTACTTC.